Listed below are T cell receptor beta chains from one sample, sequenced in a study of blood T cell repertoires in COVID-19. Data came from immunoSEQ multiplex PCR; TCRdb stores just in-frame clones and leaves some out. This table holds a few hundred thousand clones, around 87% found once. The specimen sequenced was PBMCs or T cells enriched from blood (not recorded which). Source of these receptors: a woman aged 18-29 years with acute COVID-19. The CDR3 runs from the conserved cysteine through the conserved F or W. A D gene is named only where the DNA matches it firmly.

>TRBD1|TRBJ2-7|TRBV28
CASSFRTGSSYEQYF
>-|TRBJ1-2|TRBV9
CASSPDRFLNYGYTF
>-|TRBJ2-3|TRBV30
CAWSVGSGGRDTQYF
>-|TRBJ1-2|TRBV18
CASSDGGNNYGYTF
>TRBD1|TRBJ2-7|TRBV10-3
CAITSGRDRASYEQYF
>-|TRBJ1-4|TRBV11-2
CASSRTPGEKLFF
>-|TRBJ2-3|TRBV19
CASTTRGTVPDTQYF
>TRBD2|TRBJ2-7|TRBV6-4
CASSRLACGEQYF
>TRBD1|TRBJ1-4|TRBV28
CASNRQGADNEKLFF
>-|TRBJ1-5|TRBV7-3
CASSKDTSNSNQPQHF
>-|TRBJ1-2|TRBV5-1
CASSLQGYYGYTF
>TRBD1|TRBJ1-1|TRBV29-1
CSGWDRNTEAFF
>-|TRBJ1-3|TRBV11-2
CASSQPGYSGNTIYF
>-|TRBJ1-1|TRBV27
CASSLLRDTEAFF
>TRBD2|TRBJ2-7|TRBV5-1
CASSLFPIITGGPYEQYF
>-|TRBJ1-4|TRBV3-1/TRBV3-2
CASSPVDRNEKLFF
>-|TRBJ2-1|TRBV20-1
CSPQQGNEQFF
>TRBD1|TRBJ1-2|TRBV6-5
CASSYSGGDYGYTF
>TRBD2|TRBJ2-2|TRBV5-8
CASSLWAGANTGELFF
>TRBD2|TRBJ2-3|TRBV10-3
CAISDRGGVDTQYF
>-|TRBJ1-2|TRBV6-1
CASSEAPGQGTYGYTF
>-|TRBJ1-5|TRBV6-5
CASSYHPGSNQPQHF
>TRBD1|TRBJ1-1|TRBV19
CASSRDRVGTEAFF
>TRBD2|TRBJ2-1|TRBV30
CAWKEGLAGGSEQFF
>TRBD2|TRBJ2-7|TRBV28
CASSFAGVATYEQYF
>TRBD1|TRBJ1-2|TRBV28
CASSSYPTGGYGYTF
>TRBD2|TRBJ2-3|TRBV6-4
CASSMNGAGGTDTQYF
>-|TRBJ1-6|TRBV7-6
CASSLIGQGYSPLHF
>TRBD1|TRBJ1-4|TRBV5-5
CASSSPGATGEGKLFF
>-|TRBJ1-1|TRBV28
CASRPTGLNTEAFF
>TRBD2|TRBJ2-3|TRBV2
CASSGVAGVTDTQYF
>TRBD1|TRBJ1-3|TRBV28
CASSSTGTGNGNTIYF
>-|TRBJ2-1|TRBV6-5
CASSSGLGEQFF
>TRBD1|TRBJ2-1|TRBV2
CASSGTGGAYNEQFF
>TRBD1|TRBJ2-5|TRBV9
CASSASQGGETQYF
>TRBD2|TRBJ2-7|TRBV11-1
CASSRRLAALYEQYF
>-|TRBJ2-2|TRBV27
CASSPAGQANTGELFF
>-|TRBJ2-1|TRBV6-5
CASRNRGKNEQFF
>-|TRBJ1-4|TRBV9
CASSAFSEANEKLFF
>-|TRBJ1-1|TRBV5-5
CASSRRDGAPNTEAFF